This record looks at one T cell receptor beta chain sequence and its context. Its antigen is still unknown. The sample is drawn from a study of glioma-infiltrating T cells after dendritic cell vaccination. Stated time point: after dendritic cell vaccination, including at tumor progression/relapse. This CDR3 is 17 amino acids long. After removal of 5 bases from V and 2 bases from J, the junction contained 12 bases not matched to a gene. Germline lookup yields CDR1 PRHDT and CDR2 FYEKMQ (reference sequence). TCRB CDR3 was amplified from 2 ug genomic DNA or less. TCRdb's table, derived via immunoSEQ multiplex PCR, lists solely in-frame clones and lacks some. In the table there are almost 90,000 clones, 75% to 90% of which are singletons. Study-level points and caveats: The cohort had few patients with full blood and tumor sets.

The receptor's source is a human donor with glioblastoma. The V call is TRBV13, the J call TRBJ2-3; TRBD2 matches at 8 bases. Sequences were derived from blood, sampled after dendritic cell vaccination. The CDR3 region has the DNA TGTGCCAGCAGCAAGAAGACTAGCGTCCTGACCACAGATACGCAGTATTTT. As protein: CASSKKTSVLTTDTQYF.